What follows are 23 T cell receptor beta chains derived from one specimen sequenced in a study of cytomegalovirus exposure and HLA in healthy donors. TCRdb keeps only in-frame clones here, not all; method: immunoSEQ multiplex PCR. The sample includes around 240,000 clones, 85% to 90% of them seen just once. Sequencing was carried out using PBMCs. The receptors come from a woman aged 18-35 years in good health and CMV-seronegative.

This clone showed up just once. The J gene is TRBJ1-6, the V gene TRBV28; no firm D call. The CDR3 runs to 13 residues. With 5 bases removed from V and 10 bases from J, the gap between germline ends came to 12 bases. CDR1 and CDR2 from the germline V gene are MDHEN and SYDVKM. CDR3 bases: TGTGCCAGCAGTACTCACGGGGTCTCACCCCTCCACTTT. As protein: CASSTHGVSPLHF.

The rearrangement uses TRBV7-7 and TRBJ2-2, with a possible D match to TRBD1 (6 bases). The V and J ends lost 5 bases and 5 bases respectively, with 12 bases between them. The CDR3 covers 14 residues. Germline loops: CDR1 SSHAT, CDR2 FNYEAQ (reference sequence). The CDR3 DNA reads TGTGCCAGCAGCCTACGGACAGCAACCGGGGAGCTGTTTTTT. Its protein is CASSLRTATGELFF.

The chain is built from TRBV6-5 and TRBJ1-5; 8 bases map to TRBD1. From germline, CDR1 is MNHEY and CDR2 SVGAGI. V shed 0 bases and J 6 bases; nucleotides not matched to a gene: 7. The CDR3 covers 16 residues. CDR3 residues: CASSYSSRGLSQPQHF. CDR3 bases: TGTGCCAGCAGTTACTCTTCCAGGGGGCTGAGTCAGCCCCAGCATTTT.

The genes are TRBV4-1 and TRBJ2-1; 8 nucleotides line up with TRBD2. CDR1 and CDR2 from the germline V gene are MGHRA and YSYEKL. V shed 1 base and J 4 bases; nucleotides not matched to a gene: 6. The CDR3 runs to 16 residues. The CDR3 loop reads CASSQVARGGYNEQFF. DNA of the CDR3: TGCGCCAGCAGCCAAGTAGCTCGGGGGGGGTACAATGAGCAGTTCTTC.

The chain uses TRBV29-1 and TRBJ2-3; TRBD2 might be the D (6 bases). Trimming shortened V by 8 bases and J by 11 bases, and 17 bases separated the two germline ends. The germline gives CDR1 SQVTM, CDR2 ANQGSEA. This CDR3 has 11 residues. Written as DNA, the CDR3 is TGCAGCCCCCATGGAGGGATTGGGCAGTATTTT. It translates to CSPHGGIGQYF.

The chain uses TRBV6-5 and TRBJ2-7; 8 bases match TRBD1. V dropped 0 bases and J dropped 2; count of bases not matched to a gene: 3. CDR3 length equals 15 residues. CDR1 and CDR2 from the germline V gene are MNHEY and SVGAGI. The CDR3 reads CASSYSTGVPYEQYF. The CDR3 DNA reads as TGTGCCAGCAGTTACTCGACAGGGGTACCCTACGAGCAGTACTTC.

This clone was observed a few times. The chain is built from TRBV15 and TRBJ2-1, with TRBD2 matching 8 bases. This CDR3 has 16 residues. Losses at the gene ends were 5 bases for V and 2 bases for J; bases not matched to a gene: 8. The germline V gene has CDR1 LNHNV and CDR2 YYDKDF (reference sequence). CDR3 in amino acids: CATSPNSGVTYNEQFF. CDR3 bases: TGTGCCACCAGCCCTAATAGCGGGGTAACCTACAATGAGCAGTTCTTC.

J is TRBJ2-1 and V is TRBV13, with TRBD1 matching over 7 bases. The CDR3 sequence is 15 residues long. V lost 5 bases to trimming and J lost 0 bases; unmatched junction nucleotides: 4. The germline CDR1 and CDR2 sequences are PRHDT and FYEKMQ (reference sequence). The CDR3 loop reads CASSPQGSSYNEQFF. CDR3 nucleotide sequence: TGTGCCAGCAGCCCACAGGGGAGCTCCTACAATGAGCAGTTCTTC.

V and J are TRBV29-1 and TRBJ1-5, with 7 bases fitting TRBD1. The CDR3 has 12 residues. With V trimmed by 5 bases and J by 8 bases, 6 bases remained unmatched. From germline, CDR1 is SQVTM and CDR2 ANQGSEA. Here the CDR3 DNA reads TGCAGCGTTAGGGGGCCCGGGGAGCCCCAGCATTTT. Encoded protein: CSVRGPGEPQHF.

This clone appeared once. The CDR3: CASSISGAADTQYF. The CDR3 nucleotides are TGTGCCAGCAGCATTAGCGGGGCAGCAGATACGCAGTATTTT. The gene calls are TRBV6-1 and TRBJ2-3; 8 nucleotides agree with TRBD2. The CDR3 length is 14 residues. Germline V gene lookup returns CDR1 MNHNS and CDR2 SASEGT. Germline trimming cut 6 bases from V and 4 bases from J; bases unmatched to any gene: 6.

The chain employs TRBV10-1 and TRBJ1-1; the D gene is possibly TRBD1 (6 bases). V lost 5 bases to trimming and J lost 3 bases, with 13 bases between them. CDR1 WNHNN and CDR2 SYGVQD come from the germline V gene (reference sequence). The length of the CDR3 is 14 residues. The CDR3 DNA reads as TGCGCCAGCAGTCGGGGGGGCGCGGACACTGAAGCTTTCTTT. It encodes CASSRGGADTEAFF.

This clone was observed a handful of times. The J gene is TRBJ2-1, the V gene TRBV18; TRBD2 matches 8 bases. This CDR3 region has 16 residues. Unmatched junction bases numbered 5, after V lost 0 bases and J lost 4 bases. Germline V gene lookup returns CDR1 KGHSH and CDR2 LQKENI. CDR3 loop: CASSPPKAGGYNEQFF. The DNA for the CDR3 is TGTGCCAGCTCACCACCGAAGGCGGGGGGTTACAATGAGCAGTTCTTC.

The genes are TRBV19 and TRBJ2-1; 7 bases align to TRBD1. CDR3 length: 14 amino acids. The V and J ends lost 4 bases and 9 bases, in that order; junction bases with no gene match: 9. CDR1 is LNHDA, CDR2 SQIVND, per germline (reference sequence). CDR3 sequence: CASSTSQGGLEQFF. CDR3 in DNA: TGTGCCAGTAGTACTAGCCAAGGGGGCCTTGAGCAGTTCTTC.

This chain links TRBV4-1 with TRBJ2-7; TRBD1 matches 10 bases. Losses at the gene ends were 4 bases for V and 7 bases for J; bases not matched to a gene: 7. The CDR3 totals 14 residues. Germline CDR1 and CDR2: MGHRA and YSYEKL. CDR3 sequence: CASSPTGGLREQYF. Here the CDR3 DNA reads TGCGCCAGCAGCCCGACAGGGGGCTTGAGGGAGCAGTACTTC.

The CDR3: CASSPTSNEQFF. The DNA of the CDR3 is TGCGCCAGCAGTCCGACTAGCAATGAGCAGTTCTTC. The genes are TRBV5-1 and TRBJ2-1, with a possible D match to TRBD2 (6 bases). The CDR3 sequence is 12 residues long. The ends were cut back, 5 bases at V and 6 bases at J, with 9 bases in the middle. The germline CDR1 and CDR2 sequences are SGHRS and YFSETQ. Supplemented by reference TRBV5-1 and TRBJ2-1, the full variable domain reads KAGVTQTPRYLIKTRGQQVTLSCSPISGHRSVSWYQQTPGQGLQFLFEYFSETQRNKGNFPGRFSGRQFSNSRSEMNVSTLELGDSALYLCASSPTSNEQFFGPGTRLTVL.

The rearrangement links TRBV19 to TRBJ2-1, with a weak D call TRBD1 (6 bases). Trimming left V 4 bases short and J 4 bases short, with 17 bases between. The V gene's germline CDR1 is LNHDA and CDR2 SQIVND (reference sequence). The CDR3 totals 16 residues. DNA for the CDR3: TGTGCCAGTAGTAGGGCGGACAGCCAGTATTACAATGAGCAGTTCTTC. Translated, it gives CASSRADSQYYNEQFF.

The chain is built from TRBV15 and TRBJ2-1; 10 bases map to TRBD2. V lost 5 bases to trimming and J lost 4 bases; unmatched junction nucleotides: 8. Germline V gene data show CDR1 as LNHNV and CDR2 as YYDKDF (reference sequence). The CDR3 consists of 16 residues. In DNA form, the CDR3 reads TGTGCCACCAGCCCCTGGACTAGCGGAGATTACAATGAGCAGTTCTTC. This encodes CATSPWTSGDYNEQFF. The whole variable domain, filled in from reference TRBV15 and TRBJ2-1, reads DAMVIQNPRYQVTQFGKPVTLSCSQTLNHNVMYWYQQKSSQAPKLLFHYYDKDFNNEADTPDNFQSRRPNTSFCFLDIRSPGLGDTAMYLCATSPWTSGDYNEQFFGPGTRLTVL.

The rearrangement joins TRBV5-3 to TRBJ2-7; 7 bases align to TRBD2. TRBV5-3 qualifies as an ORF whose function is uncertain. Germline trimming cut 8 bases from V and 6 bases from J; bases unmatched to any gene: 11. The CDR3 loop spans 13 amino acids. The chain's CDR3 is CARLNGGVSEQYV. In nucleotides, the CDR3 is TGTGCCAGGCTTAATGGGGGGGTATCCGAGCAGTACGTC.

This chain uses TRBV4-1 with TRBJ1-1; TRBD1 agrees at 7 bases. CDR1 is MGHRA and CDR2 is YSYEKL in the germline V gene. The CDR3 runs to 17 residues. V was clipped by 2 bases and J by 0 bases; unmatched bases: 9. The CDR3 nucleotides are TGCGCCAGCAGCCAATCCCGGCCAGGGGGGATGAACACTGAAGCTTTCTTT. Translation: CASSQSRPGGMNTEAFF.

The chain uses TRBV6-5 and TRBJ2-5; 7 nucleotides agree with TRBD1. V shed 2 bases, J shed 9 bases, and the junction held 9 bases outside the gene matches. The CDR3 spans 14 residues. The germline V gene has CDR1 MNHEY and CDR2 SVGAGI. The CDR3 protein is CASSYTRQGSPQYF. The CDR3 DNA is TGTGCCAGCAGTTACACTCGACAGGGTAGTCCCCAGTACTTC.

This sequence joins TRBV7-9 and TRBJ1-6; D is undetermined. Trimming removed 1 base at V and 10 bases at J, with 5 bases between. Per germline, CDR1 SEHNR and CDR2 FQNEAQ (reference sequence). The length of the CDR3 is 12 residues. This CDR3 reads CASSLDASPLHF. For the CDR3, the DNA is TGTGCCAGCAGCTTAGATGCGTCACCCCTCCACTTT. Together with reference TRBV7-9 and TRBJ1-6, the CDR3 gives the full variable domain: DTGVSQNPRHKITKRGQNVTFRCDPISEHNRLYWYRQTLGQGPEFLTYFQNEAQLEKSRLLSDRFSAERPKGSFSTLEIQRTEQGDSAMYLCASSLDASPLHFGNGTRLTVT.

CDR3 residues: CASSWRAGSETQYF. DNA for the CDR3: TGTGCCAGCAGTTGGCGAGCGGGGTCAGAGACCCAGTACTTC. The V and J genes are TRBV6-6 and TRBJ2-5, with 7 bases identical to TRBD2. The V gene's germline CDR1 is MNHNY and CDR2 SVGAGI (reference sequence). The CDR3 consists of 14 residues. The V segment lost 4 bases and the J segment 4 bases; nucleotides outside the gene matches: 6.

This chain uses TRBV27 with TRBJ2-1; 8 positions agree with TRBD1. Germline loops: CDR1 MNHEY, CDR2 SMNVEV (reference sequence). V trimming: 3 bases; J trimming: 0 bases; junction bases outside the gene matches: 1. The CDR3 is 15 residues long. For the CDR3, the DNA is TGTGCCAGCAGTTTTACAGGGGGCTCCTACAATGAGCAGTTCTTC. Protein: CASSFTGGSYNEQFF.